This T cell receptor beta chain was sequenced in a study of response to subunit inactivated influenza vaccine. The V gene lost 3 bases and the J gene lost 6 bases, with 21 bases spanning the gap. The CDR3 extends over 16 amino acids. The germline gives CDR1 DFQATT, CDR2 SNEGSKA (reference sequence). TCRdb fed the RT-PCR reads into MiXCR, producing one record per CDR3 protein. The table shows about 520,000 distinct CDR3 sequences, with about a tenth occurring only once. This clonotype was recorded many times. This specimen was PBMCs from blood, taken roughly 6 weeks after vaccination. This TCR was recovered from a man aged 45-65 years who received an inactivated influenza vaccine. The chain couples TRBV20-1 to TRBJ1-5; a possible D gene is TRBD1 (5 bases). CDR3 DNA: TGCAGTGCTAGGGCACCGGGGACTAGTATTAGTCAGCCCCAGCATTTT. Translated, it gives CSARAPGTSISQPQHF.